One and the same sample provided the 7 T cell receptor beta chains below, sequenced in a study of cytomegalovirus exposure and HLA in healthy donors. Researchers ran the PCR with 60 Vbeta and 13 Jbeta primers. Assay used: immunoSEQ multiplex PCR; TCRdb lists only in-frame clones, some missing. The repertoire includes about 180,000 clones, 79% of them detected once, and about 0.72% sits in the top ten. Sequencing was carried out using PBMCs. The receptors originated from a woman between 40 and 55 years old in good health and CMV-seronegative.

This chain connects TRBV19 to TRBJ1-1, with 9 nucleotides matching TRBD1. This CDR3 is 18 amino acids long. The germline V gene encodes CDR1 LNHDA and CDR2 SQIVND (reference sequence). Trimming cost V 7 bases and J 4 bases; bases outside gene matches: 19. The CDR3 sequence is CASKVSGTGRGESTEAFF. The CDR3, as DNA: TGTGCCAGTAAGGTTTCCGGGACAGGGAGGGGAGAGAGCACTGAAGCTTTCTTT.

This clone showed up just a few times. The genes are TRBV30 and TRBJ2-2; D gene ambiguous. Germline-derived CDR1 and CDR2 are GTSNPN and SVGIG (reference sequence). The CDR3 extends over 13 amino acids. V was pared by 3 bases and J by 0 bases, with 5 bases between. CDR3: CAWRQTNTGELFF. Written as DNA, the CDR3 is TGTGCCTGGAGACAGACGAACACCGGGGAGCTGTTTTTT.

This clone was detected only a few times. The V call is TRBV9, the J call TRBJ2-5, with D tentatively TRBD2 (6 bases). The CDR3 is 15 residues long. The V and J ends lost 0 bases and 4 bases respectively, with 13 bases between them. Per germline, CDR1 SGDLS and CDR2 YYNGEE. The CDR3 protein is CASSVVGSGGETQYF. The DNA of the CDR3 is TGTGCCAGCAGCGTAGTTGGTAGCGGAGGAGAGACCCAGTACTTC.

In its sample, this clone was seen many times. The gene calls are TRBV4-1 and TRBJ1-4; 8 bases are shared with TRBD1. Trimming at V came to 3 bases and at J to 5 bases, leaving 2 bases not matched to a gene. The CDR3 has 14 amino acids. The germline gives CDR1 MGHRA, CDR2 YSYEKL. As DNA, the CDR3 is TGCGCCAGCAGCCAGACAGGGGACAATGAAAAACTGTTTTTT. It is translated as CASSQTGDNEKLFF.

The gene calls are TRBV18 and TRBJ2-2; D is perhaps TRBD1 (6 bases). CDR1 is KGHSH and CDR2 is LQKENI in the germline V gene. V lost 3 bases, J lost 7 bases, and 9 bases lay in between. This CDR3 is built from 13 residues. CDR3 DNA sequence: TGTGCCAGCTCACCTACAGGGTTCGGGGAGCTGTTTTTT. This codes for CASSPTGFGELFF. The whole variable domain, filled in from reference TRBV18 and TRBJ2-2, reads NAGVMQNPRHLVRRRGQEARLRCSPMKGHSHVYWYRQLPEEGLKFMVYLQKENIIDESGMPKERFSAEFPKEGPSILRIQQVVRGDSAAYFCASSPTGFGELFFGEGSRLTVL.

The rearrangement uses TRBV11-3 and TRBJ1-1; D is perhaps TRBD1 (5 bases). Germline assignment: CDR1 SGHNT and CDR2 YENEEA. V lost 1 base and J lost 5, with 11 bases in between. The CDR3 runs to 14 residues. CDR3 coding DNA: TGTGCCAGCAGCTTAGTCGTGGGGGGAACTGAAGCTTTCTTT. Translating it yields CASSLVVGGTEAFF. The complete variable domain, with remaining parts taken from reference TRBV11-3 and TRBJ1-1, reads EAGVVQSPRYKIIEKKQPVAFWCNPISGHNTLYWYLQNLGQGPELLIRYENEEAVDDSQLPKDRFSAERLKGVDSTLKIQPAELGDSAVYLCASSLVVGGTEAFFGQGTRLTVV.

The table lists this clone with a count of one. This sequence joins TRBV4-1 and TRBJ1-1, with TRBD1 matching over 12 bases. Germline V CDR1 and CDR2: MGHRA, YSYEKL. This CDR3 has 15 residues. With 3 bases clipped from V and 8 bases from J, the junction kept 7 bases outside the gene matches. CDR3 coding DNA: TGCGCCAGCAGCCACTCCGGGACAGGGGGCCCGGAAGCTTTCTTT. Translating it yields CASSHSGTGGPEAFF.